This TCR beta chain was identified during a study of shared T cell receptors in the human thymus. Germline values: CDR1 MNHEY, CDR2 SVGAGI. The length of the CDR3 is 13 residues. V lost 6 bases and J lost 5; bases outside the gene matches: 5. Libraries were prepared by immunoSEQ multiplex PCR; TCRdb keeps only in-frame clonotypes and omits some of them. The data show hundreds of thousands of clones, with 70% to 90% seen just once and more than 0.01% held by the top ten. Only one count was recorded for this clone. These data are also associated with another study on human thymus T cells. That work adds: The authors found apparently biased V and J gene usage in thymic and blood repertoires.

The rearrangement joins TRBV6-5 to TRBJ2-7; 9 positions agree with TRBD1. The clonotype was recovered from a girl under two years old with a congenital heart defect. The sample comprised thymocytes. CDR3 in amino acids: CASRRQGVNEQYF. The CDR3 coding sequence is TGTGCCAGCAGGCGACAGGGGGTAAACGAGCAGTACTTC.